The 20 T cell receptor beta chains reported below all come from one sample, sequenced in a study of CXCR3-negative and CXCR3-positive naive CD8 T cells. The authors made the TRB cDNA libraries by 5' RACE using UMI labels. TCRdb re-called the 5' RACE reads; one entry per CDR3 protein, DNA not given. The sample is made up of some 150,000 distinct CDR3 sequences, and the top ten hold over 0.35% of it. These receptors' targets are unknown. The study's findings and limits: Naive cells with CXCR3 showed TRB CDR3s that were more hydrophobic than those in CXCR3-negative naive cells.

Sequences were obtained from naive CXCR3+ CD8+ T cells from blood. Subset meaning: CD45RO-CCR7+CD27+CD95- naive CD8+ T cells expressing CXCR3 (TNR3+). These TCRs come from a human donor in good health. Some clones in this sample may be carry-over from other donors' samples.

This chain links TRBV4-1 with TRBJ1-6; the TRBD1 assignment by TCRdb is unverifiable without DNA. The germline CDR1 and CDR2 sequences are MGHRA and YSYEKL. This CDR3 region has 17 residues. The CDR3 here is CASSQVLGQGTWSPLHF.

This rearrangement joins TRBV6-5 to TRBJ2-7; the TCRdb call, TRBD1, lacks DNA for checking. From germline, CDR1 is MNHEY and CDR2 SVGAGI. The CDR3 is made up of 15 amino acids. The CDR3 reads CASSYGPGQIYEQYF.

J is TRBJ1-1 and V is TRBV7-6. This CDR3 comprises 15 residues. In germline, CDR1 is SGHVS, CDR2 FNYEAQ. This CDR3 reads CASTTPGVMNTEAFF.

The chain recombines TRBV29-1 with TRBJ1-1; lacking DNA, the TRBD1 call made by TCRdb goes unchecked. Per germline, CDR1 SQVTM and CDR2 ANQGSEA. The CDR3 extends over 14 amino acids. The chain's CDR3 is CSAEGGPTGTEAFF.

The genes are TRBV27 and TRBJ2-6; the D call from TCRdb, TRBD1, cannot be confirmed without DNA. The CDR3 contains 18 residues. Germline lookup yields CDR1 MNHEY and CDR2 SMNVEV (reference sequence). The CDR3 sequence is CASSFGTGGLGGANVLTF.

This CDR3 reads CSVEDDATVSDRGYTF. The chain couples TRBV29-1 to TRBJ1-2. Germline V gives CDR1 SQVTM, CDR2 ANQGSEA. The CDR3 consists of 16 residues.

The rearrangement uses TRBV13 and TRBJ2-2; the TCRdb call, TRBD2, lacks DNA for checking. The CDR3 has 16 amino acids. The germline CDR1 and CDR2 sequences are PRHDT and FYEKMQ (reference sequence). CDR3 sequence: CASSYPSGRKPGELFF.

The rearrangement uses TRBV10-3 and TRBJ2-3. Per the germline V gene, CDR1 is ENHRY and CDR2 is SYGVKD. This CDR3 spans 13 amino acids. CDR3 sequence reads: CAISESTPDTQYF.

This chain joins TRBV7-7 and TRBJ2-2. There are 13 residues in the CDR3. Germline CDR1 and CDR2: SSHAT and FNYEAQ (reference sequence). The CDR3 here is CASSPTGEGELFF.

The V call is TRBV29-1, the J call TRBJ1-2; as DNA is missing, the TRBD1 call by TCRdb cannot be tested. The CDR3 runs to 14 residues. Germline CDR1 is SQVTM and CDR2 is ANQGSEA. The CDR3 sequence: CSVPGGTNNYGYTF. Based on the CDR3 plus reference TRBV29-1 and TRBJ1-2, the full variable domain is SAVISQKPSRDICQRGTSLTIQCQVDSQVTMMFWYRQQPGQSLTLIATANQGSEATYESGFVIDKFPISRPNLTFSTLTVSNMSPEDSSIYLCSVPGGTNNYGYTFGSGTRLTVV.

V and J are TRBV7-6 and TRBJ2-7; the D call from TCRdb, TRBD1, cannot be confirmed without DNA. CDR3 length: 14 amino acids. Germline V gene lookup returns CDR1 SGHVS and CDR2 FNYEAQ. The CDR3 sequence: CASSPGGGTYEQYF.

The genes are TRBV7-6 and TRBJ1-2; without DNA, the TCRdb call of TRBD1 cannot be checked. The CDR3 is 14 amino acids. CDR1 and CDR2 (germline): SGHVS, FNYEAQ. CDR3 amino acids: CASSLKQGAYGYTF.

The rearrangement joins TRBV29-1 to TRBJ2-7. CDR3 size: 13 residues. From germline, CDR1 is SQVTM and CDR2 ANQGSEA. This chain's CDR3 is CSVEEGNSYEQYF.

V gene TRBV7-8 combines with J gene TRBJ2-3; the D call of TRBD1 rests on TCRdb alone, since no DNA is present to check it. CDR3 length equals 16 residues. Germline CDR1 and CDR2: SGHVS and FQNEAQ. CDR3 amino acids: CASSPTTGQGSDTQYF.

The rearrangement joins TRBV27 to TRBJ1-2; TCRdb indicates TRBD1, and absent DNA this call remains unverified. The CDR3 totals 15 residues. Germline-derived CDR1 and CDR2 are MNHEY and SMNVEV (reference sequence). The CDR3 loop is CASSSQGGWVYGYTF.

CDR3 loop: CASRLRTGNEQYF. The chain is built from TRBV3-2 and TRBJ2-7; with no DNA, the TCRdb D assignment of TRBD1 cannot be verified. TRBV3-2 is termed a pseudogene. CDR3 length equals 13 residues.

V gene TRBV29-1 combines with J gene TRBJ2-3; TCRdb's D call of TRBD2 is untestable without DNA. The V gene's germline CDR1 is SQVTM and CDR2 ANQGSEA. The CDR3 totals 15 residues. This CDR3 reads CSVIGTGVVSYTQYF.

The chain has TRBV19 and TRBJ1-5. This CDR3 comprises 12 residues. CDR1 LNHDA and CDR2 SQIVND come from the germline V gene (reference sequence). Here the CDR3 reads CASTGGNQPQHF.

The genes are TRBV20-1 and TRBJ2-7; TCRdb's D call, TRBD1, is unchecked because there is no DNA. CDR3 length equals 16 residues. Germline CDR1 and CDR2: DFQATT and SNEGSKA (reference sequence). The CDR3 is CSARDVLGTDSYEQYF.

This sequence joins TRBV6-1 and TRBJ2-3; the D call of TRBD1 rests on TCRdb alone, since no DNA is present to check it. This CDR3 contains 15 residues. The germline V gene has CDR1 MNHNS and CDR2 SASEGT. The CDR3 loop reads CASSEERGRTDTQYF.